These T cell receptor beta chains were read from a single sample in a study of T cells in tuberculosis. This table comes from immunoSEQ multiplex PCR, and its TCRdb copy is limited to in-frame clones, with some not included. The sample lists around 49,000 clones, 90% to 95% seen once, with about 1.5% in the top ten. Sequencing was performed on PBMCs, taken at tuberculosis diagnosis. These receptors were collected from an adult with tuberculosis. CDR3s include the opening cysteine and the closing phenylalanine or tryptophan. A D gene is named only where the DNA matches it firmly. Size is omitted from some rows. Given values are once, few, many or a class for expanded clones.

cdr3_nt	cdr3_aa	clone_size	v_call	d_call	j_call
TGTGCCAGCAGCTTAGGGCCCACCGCGGCTGAGCAGTTCTTC	CASSLGPTAAEQFF	-	TRBV7-2	-	TRBJ2-1
TGTGCCAGCAGATCACAGGGGGAGACCCAGTACTTC	CASRSQGETQYF	-	TRBV27	TRBD1	TRBJ2-5
TGTGCCCACTCTGGGGGGTTAGATCAGCCCCAGCATTTT	CAHSGGLDQPQHF	-	TRBV10-3	-	TRBJ1-5
TGTGCCAGCAGCCGGCGACCGGGACTAGCGGGTTCACGCTACAATGAGCAGTTCTTC	CASSRRPGLAGSRYNEQFF	once	TRBV14	TRBD2	TRBJ2-1
TGTGCCAGCAGCCCATGGAGGCAGGGGGACTATGGCTACACCTTC	CASSPWRQGDYGYTF	-	TRBV5-4	TRBD1	TRBJ1-2
TGCGCCAGCAGCCTAGAGTGGGTGAACACTGAAGCTTTCTTT	CASSLEWVNTEAFF	-	TRBV5-1	-	TRBJ1-1
TGTGCCAGCAGTTACCCTCGGGGCGGAGGGGCAGATACGCAGTATTTT	CASSYPRGGGADTQYF	-	TRBV6-6	-	TRBJ2-3
TGTGCCAGCAGCGCCTACAGGTCGCGCAGGGCCTACGAGCAGTACTTC	CASSAYRSRRAYEQYF	-	TRBV11-2	-	TRBJ2-7
TGTGCCAGCAGGCAGACAGCCGAGAACACTGAAGCTTTCTTT	CASRQTAENTEAFF	-	TRBV25-1	-	TRBJ1-1
TGTGCCAGCAGCATCCTATATAGACTAGCGGAAATCTACGAGCAGTACTTC	CASSILYRLAEIYEQYF	-	TRBV21-1	-	TRBJ2-7
TGTGCCTGGAGCCCTGGCACAGATACGCAGTATTTT	CAWSPGTDTQYF	once	TRBV30	-	TRBJ2-3
TGTGCCAGCAGCGAAACTAGCGGGAGTAGGGGCGGGGAGCTGTTTTTT	CASSETSGSRGGELFF	-	TRBV7-2	TRBD2	TRBJ2-2
TGTGCCAGCAGTCAAGGGACATGGACGAACACTGAAGCTTTCTTT	CASSQGTWTNTEAFF	-	TRBV27	-	TRBJ1-1
TGCGCCAGCAGCGTCGGGACTGCGAACACTGAAGCTTTCTTT	CASSVGTANTEAFF	-	TRBV5-1	-	TRBJ1-1
TGTGCCAGCAGTGCATCCGGGGGTTCCTCCTACGAGCAGTACTTC	CASSASGGSSYEQYF	once	TRBV6-5	-	TRBJ2-7
TGTGCCAGCAGCCGTGGACAGGCCGCTAACTATGGCTACACCTTC	CASSRGQAANYGYTF	once	TRBV6-5	TRBD1	TRBJ1-2
TGCAGTGCTAGGGTGGCTTCCGAGCAGTACTTC	CSARVASEQYF	once	TRBV20-1	-	TRBJ2-7
TGTGCCAGCATAGACGGCGGGAATCAGCCCCAGCATTTT	CASIDGGNQPQHF	few	TRBV6-1	-	TRBJ1-5
TGCGCCAGCAGCCAAGGACAGGGAGCCCTACCGCAGTATTTT	CASSQGQGALPQYF	-	TRBV4-3	TRBD1	TRBJ2-3
TGTGCCAGCAGCACCGGGGGGACTAGAACAGATACGCAGTATTTT	CASSTGGTRTDTQYF	-	TRBV21-1	-	TRBJ2-3
TGTGCCATCAGTTCAGTCACTAACTATGGCTACACCTTC	CAISSVTNYGYTF	-	TRBV10-3	-	TRBJ1-2
TGCGCCAGCAGCTTGAATCGGCCGGCGGTGGATACGCAGTATTTT	CASSLNRPAVDTQYF	-	TRBV5-1	-	TRBJ2-3
TGTGCCTGGAGTGAAACACCAGGGGAGCAGTACTTC	CAWSETPGEQYF	-	TRBV30	-	TRBJ2-7
TGTGCCATCAGAGCAGGGCTTCAGGTCACTGAAGCTTTCTTT	CAIRAGLQVTEAFF	-	TRBV10-3	-	TRBJ1-1
TGTGCCAGCAGTGATCCACCAGGCCTACCCTACGAGCAGTACTTC	CASSDPPGLPYEQYF	-	TRBV2	-	TRBJ2-7
TGTGCCAGCAGCCTACAGGAGGATACGCAGTATTTT	CASSLQEDTQYF	once	TRBV28	-	TRBJ2-3
TGTGCCAGCAGCCGCGTTCCCTACGAGCAGTACTTC	CASSRVPYEQYF	-	TRBV9	-	TRBJ2-7
TGTGCCAGCAGCTTAGGTTCCTGGAACACTGAAGCTTTCTTT	CASSLGSWNTEAFF	-	TRBV7-9	-	TRBJ1-1
TGCGCCAGCAGCCAAGCTTGGGACTACGACGAGCAGTACTTC	CASSQAWDYDEQYF	-	TRBV4-3	TRBD2	TRBJ2-7
TGTGCCAGCAGAGAAAGAGGGGGCTACACCTTC	CASRERGGYTF	-	TRBV7-9	-	TRBJ1-2